Each of the 26 T cell receptor beta chains below was sequenced from the same sample in a study of HIV-infected patients and healthy controls (dated by TCRdb to between 2014 and 2016). The library was made by 5' RACE. Sequencing used an Illumina MiSeq. Roughly 0.55 ug RNA was reverse transcribed with SuperScript III using primers against the alpha and beta constant regions. Separate alpha and beta chain libraries were generated by chain-specific third strand synthesis with multiplexing indices. TCRdb took the public reads, trimmed them with fastp at Q25, ran MiXCR for clone calling and kept in-frame beta chains. Records with the same CDR3 protein are collapsed into one entry carrying the most frequent genes and DNA. The sample yields about 10,000 distinct CDR3 sequences; roughly 5.8% were counted once. About 8% of the sample comes from the top ten. Since whole blood was used without any cell fractionation, the repertoire reflected all peripheral T cells in unsorted form.

Sequencing input: blood. These receptors were obtained from an adult in good health.

This clonotype has only a few counts. The chain's CDR3 is CASSFTTYGGSDTQYF. The CDR3 region has the DNA TGTGCCAGCAGTTTTACAACCTACGGCGGGTCAGATACGCAGTATTTT. This chain links TRBV12-3 or TRBV12-4 with TRBJ2-3, with a possible D match to TRBD2 (5 bases). The CDR3 contains 16 residues. Trimming took off 3 bases at V and 4 bases at J, with 17 bases between the two ends.

The rearrangement uses TRBV12-3 or TRBV12-4 and TRBJ2-2; D is ambiguous. The CDR3 covers 13 residues. V dropped 1 base and J dropped 6 bases, with 6 bases sitting between them. This CDR3 reads CASSLGLAGELFF. CDR3 DNA: TGTGCCAGCAGTTTAGGCCTAGCCGGGGAGCTGTTTTTT.

In this sample, this clonotype turned up many times. The chain is built from TRBV20-1 and TRBJ1-5; D remains ambiguous. The CDR3 has 13 residues. Germline V gene lookup returns CDR1 DFQATT and CDR2 SNEGSKA (reference sequence). With 2 bases removed from V and 4 bases from J, the gap between germline ends came to 9 bases. The CDR3 reads CSARMAGNQPQHF. Here the CDR3 DNA reads TGCAGTGCTAGAATGGCGGGTAATCAGCCCCAGCATTTT.

This chain links TRBV6-1 with TRBJ2-3; weak D call: TRBD2 (5 bases). Trimming cost V 3 bases and J 6 bases, with 16 bases left between them. CDR3 length: 15 residues. Germline V gene lookup returns CDR1 MNHNS and CDR2 SASEGT. The CDR3 DNA is TGTGCCAGCAGTGATTCGGGAAGGGTCAAGGATACGCAGTATTTT. It yields the protein CASSDSGRVKDTQYF.

By its share, this clonotype is medium-sized. The V call is TRBV9, the J call TRBJ1-4; TRBD1 matches at 8 bases. V gave up 4 bases and J gave up 7 bases; unmatched junction bases: 9. CDR3 length: 15 amino acids. Germline V gene data show CDR1 as SGDLS and CDR2 as YYNGEE. This CDR3 is CASSFNDRGGEKLFF. The CDR3 DNA sequence: TGTGCCAGCAGCTTTAACGACAGGGGAGGTGAAAAACTGTTTTTT. Combining the CDR3 with reference TRBV9 and TRBJ1-4 gives the whole variable domain DSGVTQTPKHLITATGQRVTLRCSPRSGDLSVYWYQQSLDQGLQFLIQYYNGEERAKGNILERFSAQQFPDLHSELNLSSLELGDSALYFCASSFNDRGGEKLFFGSGTQLSVL.

This clonotype has ten or more counts. V and J are TRBV6-1 and TRBJ2-3; weak D call: TRBD2 (5 bases). The CDR3 has 15 residues. The germline CDR1 and CDR2 sequences are MNHNS and SASEGT. The V gene lost 7 bases and the J gene lost 3 bases, with 17 bases spanning the gap. The DNA for the CDR3 is TGTGCCAGCACCCTAGGGAGAGGGTGGACAGATACGCAGTATTTT. It codes for CASTLGRGWTDTQYF.

This chain uses TRBV6-6 with TRBJ2-1, with 9 bases identical to TRBD2. CDR3 length equals 16 residues. Germline CDR1 reads MNHNY; CDR2 reads SVGAGI (reference sequence). With V trimmed by 0 bases and J by 8 bases, 8 bases remained unmatched. CDR3 in amino acids: CASSYSTSGWPDEQFF. As DNA, the CDR3 is TGTGCCAGCAGTTACTCTACTAGCGGGTGGCCCGATGAGCAGTTCTTC.

This clonotype was recorded at least ten times. Here the CDR3 DNA reads TGTGCCAGCAGTGCAGGTCCGAGCACAGATACGCAGTATTTT. Amino acids: CASSAGPSTDTQYF. V gene TRBV6-1 combines with J gene TRBJ2-3, with D hard to call. The CDR3 totals 14 residues. V was trimmed by 4 bases and J by 0 bases, leaving 8 bases between them. CDR1 and CDR2 (germline): MNHNS, SASEGT.

Relative to its sample, this clonotype is medium-sized. V usage is TRBV7-2 and J usage is TRBJ2-4; 9 bases map to TRBD2. Germline V gene data show CDR1 as SGHTA and CDR2 as FQGNSA. The CDR3 is 13 residues long. With 0 bases clipped from V and 13 bases from J, the junction kept 4 bases outside the gene matches. Here the CDR3 reads CASSLAGSGGQYF. As DNA, the CDR3 is TGTGCCAGCAGCTTAGCGGGGAGCGGGGGGCAGTACTTC.

This clonotype is deemed medium-sized. For the CDR3, the DNA is TGCAGTGCTAGTATGTCAGGTAATCAGCCCCAGCATTTT. Its translation is CSASMSGNQPQHF. The chain combines TRBV20-1 with TRBJ1-5, with D hard to call. Per the germline V gene, CDR1 is DFQATT and CDR2 is SNEGSKA (reference sequence). The V end lost 3 bases, the J end lost 4 bases, and 10 bases lay between the germline ends. This CDR3 is 13 amino acids long.

By frequency in the sample, this clonotype is medium-sized. This chain connects TRBV5-1 to TRBJ2-2, with 7 bases fitting TRBD2. The CDR3 is made up of 16 amino acids. Germline CDR1 is SGHRS and CDR2 is YFSETQ. Unmatched junction bases numbered 4, after V lost 2 bases and J lost 0 bases. CDR3 sequence: CASSFTSATNTGELFF. The CDR3 nucleotides read TGCGCCAGCAGCTTTACTAGCGCCACGAACACCGGGGAGCTGTTTTTT.

This clonotype counts as medium-sized. V and J are TRBV20-1 and TRBJ2-3; 11 bases fit TRBD2. The V and J ends lost 6 bases and 5 bases, in that order; junction bases with no gene match: 7. The germline gives CDR1 DFQATT, CDR2 SNEGSKA (reference sequence). This CDR3 is built from 14 residues. Here the CDR3 DNA reads TGCAGTGCCATGACTAGCGGGATCGAAGATACGCAGTATTTT. This gives the protein CSAMTSGIEDTQYF.

This clonotype was observed a handful of times. The chain employs TRBV5-1 and TRBJ1-1, with D possibly matching TRBD1 (6 bases). V lost 3 bases to trimming and J lost 1 base, with 13 bases between them. CDR3 length: 15 residues. Looked up from germline, CDR1 is SGHRS and CDR2 is YFSETQ. CDR3 nucleotide sequence: TGCGCCAGCAGCTCCCGACCGGACAGGAACACTGAAGCTTTCTTT. Its protein is CASSSRPDRNTEAFF.

This clonotype was recorded a few times. This chain joins TRBV12-3 or TRBV12-4 and TRBJ2-3, with 10 nucleotides matching TRBD2. The length of the CDR3 is 16 residues. Trimming cost V 5 bases and J 3 bases; bases outside gene matches: 8. CDR3 in DNA: TGTGCCAGCAGTCCTAGCGGGGGCACCCCTACAGATACGCAGTATTTT. Amino acids: CASSPSGGTPTDTQYF.

To note about this clonotype: This may come from a read error, since a much larger clone is one base off. V and J are TRBV30 and TRBJ2-7, with D possibly being TRBD2 (6 bases). V gave up 1 base and J gave up 6 bases, with 10 bases separating them. Looked up from germline, CDR1 is GTSNPN and CDR2 is SVGIG (reference sequence). This CDR3 contains 12 residues. CDR3 amino acids: CAWSAAGFEQYF. The CDR3 DNA follows: TGTGCCTGGAGTGCAGCGGGCTTCGAGCAGTACTTC.

By sample fraction, this clonotype is medium-sized. The genes are TRBV3-1 and TRBJ2-3; D call uncertain. The V gene's germline CDR1 is LGHDT and CDR2 YNNKEL (reference sequence). This CDR3 is 18 amino acids long. Deletions cut 5 bases from V and 4 bases from J, with 25 bases between. CDR3: CASSSVVFSLSEADTQYF. The CDR3, as DNA: TGTGCCAGCAGCTCAGTAGTTTTTTCTCTTAGTGAAGCAGATACGCAGTATTTT.

In this sample, this clonotype is medium-sized. The chain is built from TRBV5-1 and TRBJ2-3; D perhaps matches TRBD2 (5 bases). The CDR3 contains 16 residues. V lost 0 bases and J lost 2, with 13 bases in between. Germline values: CDR1 SGHRS, CDR2 YFSETQ. CDR3 sequence: CASSLEGSVNTDTQYF. CDR3 DNA: TGCGCCAGCAGCTTGGAAGGGAGTGTCAACACAGATACGCAGTATTTT.

The V and J genes are TRBV25-1 and TRBJ1-5, with D unresolved. This CDR3 has 14 amino acids. Germline values: CDR1 MGHDK, CDR2 SYGVNS. V dropped 5 bases and J dropped 3 bases, with 11 bases sitting between them. CDR3 loop: CASSSGSNNQPQHF. In DNA, the CDR3 is TGTGCCAGCAGTTCGGGAAGCAACAATCAGCCCCAGCATTTT.

This clonotype counts as medium-sized. This chain links TRBV18 with TRBJ2-4, with 7 bases aligning to TRBD1. The germline V gene encodes CDR1 KGHSH and CDR2 LQKENI. V lost 3 bases and J lost 1; bases outside the gene matches: 6. The CDR3 is 16 residues long. CDR3 nucleotides: TGTGCCAGCTCACCGACGAGGGGACAGGCCAAAAACATTCAGTACTTC. Translated: CASSPTRGQAKNIQYF.

This clonotype showed up many times. The V and J genes are TRBV5-1 and TRBJ1-5, with 8 bases aligning to TRBD1. Germline V gives CDR1 SGHRS, CDR2 YFSETQ. The CDR3 totals 16 residues. J gave up 3 bases and V 0 bases, and 5 bases lay outside the gene matches. Here the CDR3 reads CASSLGDRWDNQPQHF. For the CDR3, the DNA is TGCGCCAGCAGCTTGGGGGACAGGTGGGACAATCAGCCCCAGCATTTT.

By share, this clonotype ranks as medium-sized. The chain employs TRBV30 and TRBJ2-2; 7 bases line up with TRBD2. J lost 2 bases, V lost 4 bases, and 4 bases had no gene match. Germline-derived CDR1 and CDR2 are GTSNPN and SVGIG (reference sequence). CDR3 size: 14 residues. The CDR3 DNA reads as TGTGCCTGGAACAGCGGGGCTAACACCGGGGAGCTGTTTTTT. This gives the protein CAWNSGANTGELFF.

This clonotype is judged medium-sized (0.01 to 0.1%). The rearrangement links TRBV4-1 to TRBJ2-5, with D possibly being TRBD2 (6 bases). V shed 3 bases and J shed 7 bases, with 18 bases lying between them. CDR3 length equals 15 residues. The germline V gene has CDR1 MGHRA and CDR2 YSYEKL. The CDR3 nucleotides are TGCGCCAGCAGCCAGGAAACGGGACTTCAGGGGACCCAGTACTTC. Amino acids: CASSQETGLQGTQYF.

By share, this clonotype counts as medium-sized (0.01 to 0.1%). V is TRBV4-2 and J is TRBJ2-3, with 10 bases fitting TRBD2. This CDR3 spans 16 amino acids. The germline gives CDR1 LGHNA, CDR2 YNFKEQ. The V and J ends lost 6 bases and 4 bases, in that order; junction bases with no gene match: 10. This chain's CDR3 is CASRRTSGSTPDTQYF. Here the CDR3 DNA reads TGTGCCAGCAGACGGACTAGCGGCTCAACTCCAGATACGCAGTATTTT.

This clonotype occurred many times. The gene calls are TRBV5-6 and TRBJ1-5; possible D gene TRBD1, 6 bases. The V end was cut by 1 base, the J end by 3 bases, with 8 bases between. The CDR3 totals 14 residues. Germline V lookup: CDR1 SGHDT, CDR2 YYEEEE. CDR3 bases: TGTGCCAGCAGCTTGCAGGGGAACAATCAGCCCCAGCATTTT. It specifies CASSLQGNNQPQHF.

Relative to its sample, this clonotype is medium-sized. This chain links TRBV5-1 with TRBJ2-5; maybe TRBD2 (6 bases). Deletions cut 1 base from V and 5 bases from J, with 15 bases between. Per germline, CDR1 SGHRS and CDR2 YFSETQ. This CDR3 contains 15 residues. The CDR3 protein is CASSLWRAVGETQYF. The CDR3 bases are TGCGCCAGCAGCTTGTGGAGGGCAGTAGGGGAGACCCAGTACTTC.

This clonotype was detected ten times or more. The chain employs TRBV21-1 and TRBJ2-4; no DNA check was done on the table's D call, TRBD2. TRBV21-1 is marked as a pseudogene. This CDR3 has 18 amino acids. CDR3 DNA: TGTGCCAGCAGCAAACATCTGGAGCTAGCGGGGGCTCCAAACATTCAGTACTTC. Its translation is CASSKHLELAGAPNIQYF.